Sequencing of this T cell receptor beta chain was carried out in a study of long-term antiretroviral therapy in people with HIV. Regarding the study as a whole: The study lacked data on ART adherence, viral resistance or therapy changes. Repertoire composition at all time points was dominated by clones that had expanded before ART.

An immunoSEQ assay, version v3.0, was performed at survey level. Profiled with immunoSEQ multiplex PCR; TCRdb holds only in-frame clones, not every one. The sample includes about 30,000 clones, roughly 90% seen only once; the top ten take around 4.1%. Trimming cost V 5 bases and J 4 bases, with 18 bases left between them. The CDR3 is made up of 16 amino acids. Germline V gene data show CDR1 as SGHTA and CDR2 as FQGTGA. Notes on this clone: Its antigen is currently unknown.

The chain uses TRBV7-3 and TRBJ2-1; tentative D call: TRBD2 (6 bases). The sequencing used unsorted PBMCs, collected 0.5 years after starting antiretroviral therapy. The source of this sequence is a woman younger than 35 with HIV. CDR3 coding DNA: TGTGCCAGCAGCCAACTGGCCGGGGCGGGATACAATGAGCAGTTCTTC. It codes for CASSQLAGAGYNEQFF.